This T cell receptor beta chain was sequenced during a study of cytomegalovirus exposure and HLA in healthy donors. Notes on the study in general: Earlier analysis looked at TCR beta V segments, and most were productive about 90% or about 30% of the time. Later analysis suggested most CMV-associated TCR beta chains were HLA-restricted. Follow-up analysis found HLA locus-dependent TCR association rates, highest for DRB1 and lowest for HLA-C.

About this clone itself: The antigen is not known.

The PCR contained 60 Vbeta and 13 Jbeta primers. Clones were read by immunoSEQ multiplex PCR, and TCRdb kept only the in-frame ones, dropping some. The data contain 150,000 to 250,000 clones, roughly 79% of them singletons. The sequenced material came from PBMCs. The TCR was taken from a young man in good health and CMV-seronegative.

This chain's CDR3 is CASSHDKETQYF. In DNA, the CDR3 is TGTGCCAGCAGCCATGACAAAGAGACCCAGTACTTC. The rearrangement joins TRBV4-2 to TRBJ2-5; D unclear. V shed 3 bases and J shed 3 bases, with 5 bases lying between them. The CDR3 contains 12 residues. The germline V gene encodes CDR1 LGHNA and CDR2 YNFKEQ.